Below, 21 T cell receptor beta chains from the same sample are listed, as sequenced in a study of blood T cells in healthy people across ages. PCR was performed a second time for about 7 to 12 cycles using a sample-barcoded 5' primer and a J-beta primer mix. Via MiXCR, TCRdb re-called the 5' RACE reads, giving one row per CDR3 protein. The repertoire consists of around 2 million distinct CDR3 sequences, with around 40% occurring once and the leading ten covering under 25%. Sequencing was done on a sample of blood. The receptors here all came from a human donor in good health.

The rearrangement joins TRBV12-3 or TRBV12-4 to TRBJ2-1; possibly TRBD1 or TRBD2 for D (5 bases each). The tail of the sequence fits TRBJ2-7 better, so the J call may be wrong. This CDR3 is 14 amino acids long. DNA for the CDR3: TGTGCCAGCAGGGGGGAGAGCTCCTACAATGAGCAGTACTTC. Translation gives CASRGESSYNEQYF.

This clonotype was detected only a few times. The rearrangement joins TRBV7-2 to TRBJ1-2, with D unclear. Trimming shortened V by 4 bases and J by 4 bases, and 7 bases separated the two germline ends. Per germline, CDR1 SGHTA and CDR2 FQGNSA. The CDR3 contains 12 residues. DNA of the CDR3: TGTACCAGCAGCTCTCTTCTCTATGGCTACACCTTC. This sequence encodes CTSSSLLYGYTF.

This clonotype was seen a few times. This chain uses TRBV20-1 with TRBJ2-7; 9 nucleotides match TRBD2. Unmatched junction bases numbered 4, after V lost 0 bases and J lost 1 base. In germline, CDR1 is DFQATT, CDR2 SNEGSKA (reference sequence). The CDR3 runs 15 residues. CDR3 protein: CSARDLAGLSYEQYF. Written as DNA, the CDR3 is TGCAGTGCTAGAGATCTAGCGGGGCTGTCCTACGAGCAGTACTTC.

There are a few counts of this clonotype. This chain links TRBV6-1 with TRBJ1-5; D is uncertain. Germline loops: CDR1 MNHNS, CDR2 SASEGT. This CDR3 is 14 amino acids long. V lost 1 base to trimming and J lost 6 bases, with 10 bases between them. In nucleotides, the CDR3 is TGTGCCAGCAGTGAAGACCAGTTCTCTCAGCCCCAGCATTTT. It codes for CASSEDQFSQPQHF.

With regard to this clonotype: A read error may account for a junction end that differs from germline. The chain is built from TRBV28 and TRBJ2-1; D ambiguous. This CDR3 contains 14 residues. Germline loops: CDR1 MDHEN, CDR2 SYDVKM. CDR3 sequence (DNA): TGTGCCGGCAGTTTAACCCTATCGAAACGGGAGCAGTTCTTC. This codes for CAGSLTLSKREQFF.

The rearrangement joins TRBV20-1 to TRBJ2-4; 9 positions match TRBD1. The DNA end is more similar to TRBJ2-7, so the J call may be wrong. Per germline, CDR1 DFQATT and CDR2 SNEGSKA (reference sequence). The CDR3 totals 14 residues. The CDR3 DNA reads TGCAGTGCGAAGAGGGCCGACAGGGGGTACGAGCAGTACTTC. It specifies CSAKRADRGYEQYF.

This clonotype occurred a few times. In nucleotides, the CDR3 is TGTGCCAGCTCCCTAGTTTGGGACAAAATCCACGAGCAGTACTTC. It encodes CASSLVWDKIHEQYF. The chain carries TRBV7-9 and TRBJ2-4; possible D gene TRBD1, 6 bases. The J call may be in error: the DNA end matches TRBJ2-7 better. The CDR3 has 15 residues. Germline lookup yields CDR1 SEHNR and CDR2 FQNEAQ (reference sequence).

The rearrangement joins TRBV7-9 to TRBJ2-7; no clear D gene. CDR3 size: 13 residues. V lost 6 bases to trimming and J lost 2 bases, with 11 bases between them. CDR1 is SEHNR and CDR2 is FQNEAQ in the germline V gene (reference sequence). The CDR3 sequence: CASSSDGPYEQYF. The CDR3 region has the DNA TGTGCCAGCAGTTCGGACGGGCCCTACGAGCAGTACTTC.

The chain recombines TRBV7-2 with TRBJ1-6; D is perhaps TRBD1 (5 bases). V was trimmed by 1 base and J by 8 bases, leaving 15 bases between them. CDR3 length: 16 amino acids. Per germline, CDR1 SGHTA and CDR2 FQGNSA. The CDR3 sequence is CASSLVATAGHSPLHF. In DNA form, the CDR3 reads TGTGCCAGCAGCTTAGTGGCGACAGCAGGGCATTCACCCCTCCACTTT.

The chain recombines TRBV7-2 with TRBJ2-1, with 8 bases aligning to TRBD2. V lost 5 bases, J lost 1 base, and 7 bases stayed unmatched. The CDR3 has 16 residues. Per the germline V gene, CDR1 is SGHTA and CDR2 is FQGNSA. CDR3 DNA sequence: TGTGCCAGCAGCGACCTTAGCGGGGTTTCCTACAATGAGCAGTTCTTC. This sequence encodes CASSDLSGVSYNEQFF.

The chain is built from TRBV6-1 and TRBJ2-1; D not certain. The germline V gene has CDR1 MNHNS and CDR2 SASEGT. The V end lost 1 base, the J end lost 10 bases, and 17 bases lay between the germline ends. CDR3 size: 15 residues. CDR3 nucleotides: TGTGCCAGCAGTGAAGGGGCCTGGCAGCTCAAAGAGCAGTTCTTC. Residues: CASSEGAWQLKEQFF.

The chain is built from TRBV20-1 and TRBJ2-1, with D perhaps matching TRBD2 (5 bases). The CDR3 is 14 residues long. Trimming left V 5 bases short and J 6 bases short, with 17 bases between. Germline values: CDR1 DFQATT, CDR2 SNEGSKA (reference sequence). The CDR3 reads CSARKRGPSNEQFF. The CDR3, as DNA: TGCAGTGCTCGGAAGCGAGGGCCCTCCAATGAGCAGTTCTTC.

The gene calls are TRBV14 and TRBJ1-2; D is possibly TRBD1 (6 bases). Trimming left V 4 bases short and J 8 bases short, with 14 bases between. There are 13 residues in the CDR3. Germline loops: CDR1 SGHDN, CDR2 FVKESK. CDR3 sequence: CASSRQARWGYTF. The CDR3 nucleotides are TGTGCCAGCAGCCGACAGGCCAGATGGGGCTACACCTTC.

The chain couples TRBV6-2 or TRBV6-3 to TRBJ2-3; D gene unclear. V gave up 6 bases and J gave up 6 bases, with 16 bases separating them. CDR1 is MNHEY and CDR2 is SVGEGT in the germline V gene. This CDR3 has 14 residues. The CDR3 loop is CASSYTTVGDTQYF. CDR3 nucleotides: TGTGCCAGCAGCTATACTACGGTGGGCGATACGCAGTATTTT.

The chain combines TRBV28 with TRBJ1-1, with D perhaps TRBD1 (6 bases). V was cut by 2 bases and J by 1 base, with 14 bases left in between. In germline, CDR1 is MDHEN, CDR2 SYDVKM. This CDR3 has 16 residues. CDR3 DNA sequence: TGTGCCAGCAGTTTAGCAACACAGGGCAGGAACACTGAAGCTTTCTTT. It yields the protein CASSLATQGRNTEAFF.

V and J are TRBV11-1 and TRBJ2-5; unclear D gene. Per germline, CDR1 SGHAT and CDR2 FQDESV (reference sequence). The CDR3 extends over 15 amino acids. V lost 3 bases and J lost 11, with 22 bases in between. CDR3 nucleotide sequence: TGTGCCAGCAGCTTTGGCAGAAGTACCTACAATGAGCAGTACTTC. Its translation: CASSFGRSTYNEQYF.

This clonotype has a handful of counts. This chain connects TRBV20-1 to TRBJ2-3; TRBD2 matches at 13 bases. The V gene end was trimmed by 5 bases and the J gene end by 1 base; junction bases not matched to a gene: 12. The CDR3 contains 18 residues. CDR1 is DFQATT, CDR2 SNEGSKA, per germline (reference sequence). CDR3 sequence: CSAGIGLAGALGTDTQYF. The CDR3 DNA sequence: TGCAGTGCTGGGATCGGACTAGCGGGGGCCCTAGGCACAGATACGCAGTATTTT.

The table lists this clonotype with a few counts. V gene TRBV12-3 or TRBV12-4 combines with J gene TRBJ2-6, with 8 bases fitting TRBD1. CDR3 length: 17 residues. Trimming cost V 6 bases and J 0 bases; bases outside gene matches: 7. The CDR3 nucleotides are TGTGCCAGCAGACGACAGGGGTATAGCTCTGGGGCCAACGTCCTGACTTTC. Translating it yields CASRRQGYSSGANVLTF.

To note about this clonotype: The junction shows a germline mismatch at one end, possibly a read error. The chain is built from TRBV6-2 or TRBV6-3 and TRBJ2-4; D is unclear. Germline values: CDR1 MNHEY, CDR2 SVGEGT. The CDR3 totals 18 residues. CDR3 region: CAGSYSIGSSETKNIQYF. DNA of the CDR3: TGTGCCGGCAGTTACTCGATCGGGTCCTCAGAGACCAAAAACATTCAGTACTTC.

This chain uses TRBV7-2 with TRBJ1-2; D not certain. The CDR3 contains 13 residues. CDR1 is SGHTA, CDR2 FQGNSA, per germline. Trimming left V 1 base short and J 7 bases short, with 10 bases between. CDR3 sequence: CASSLVEGPGYTF. The CDR3 coding sequence is TGTGCCAGCAGCTTAGTGGAGGGCCCTGGCTACACCTTC.

The rearrangement links TRBV27 to TRBJ1-5; 10 bases line up with TRBD1. Trimming took 4 bases from V and 3 from J; bases not matched to a gene: 12. CDR3 length: 18 residues. Germline V CDR1 and CDR2: MNHEY, SMNVEV (reference sequence). The CDR3 region has the DNA TGTGCCAGCAGTTCCACCCCTAGACAGGGGGCAAACAATCAGCCCCAGCATTTT. As protein: CASSSTPRQGANNQPQHF.